This is a list of T cell receptor beta chains from one sample in a study of OX40 agonist ivuxolimab in advanced cancers. TCRdb's table, derived via immunoSEQ multiplex PCR, lists solely in-frame clones and lacks some. The table records tens of thousands of clones, approximately 94% of them present only once. This sample comprised CD4+ or CD8+ T cells sorted from blood, obtained in a trial of the OX40 agonist ivuxolimab. The receptors originated from an adult with an advanced solid tumor such as melanoma, head and neck, liver or kidney cancer. Each CDR3 is given with its conserved first and last residue. The D gene is left open where the match is weak. Part of the rows lack a size; the others show once, few, many or a class for expanded clones.

.,TRBV7-6,TRBJ1-2,.,CASSPSGYGYTF,TGTGCCAGCAGCCCCTCCGGCTATGGCTACACCTTC
.,TRBV19,TRBJ2-1,.,CASSLTSYSYNEQFF,TGTGCCAGTAGTCTCACTAGCTACTCCTACAATGAGCAGTTCTTC
.,TRBV18,TRBJ2-7,.,CASSPEIQGAYEQYF,TGTGCCAGCTCACCAGAAATCCAAGGAGCCTACGAGCAGTACTTC
TRBD1,TRBV5-4,TRBJ2-2,.,CASSLTGQGAWTGELFF,TGTGCCAGCAGCTTGACGGGACAGGGGGCTTGGACCGGGGAGCTGTTTTTT
.,TRBV11-2,TRBJ2-1,.,CASGEGGNEQFF,TGTGCCAGCGGGGAGGGGGGCAATGAGCAGTTCTTC
TRBD1,TRBV2,TRBJ2-5,.,CAREGQGSGETQYF,TGTGCCAGGGAGGGACAGGGGTCGGGGGAGACCCAGTACTTC
.,TRBV7-8,TRBJ2-1,.,CASSYGGRGQLKYNEQFF,TGTGCCAGCAGCTACGGGGGCCGGGGACAGCTCAAATACAATGAGCAGTTCTTC
.,TRBV19,TRBJ2-1,once,CASSILAGNEQFF,TGTGCCAGTAGTATCCTGGCAGGCAATGAGCAGTTCTTC
TRBD1,TRBV7-9,TRBJ2-7,.,CASTPGQTYEQYF,TGTGCCAGCACTCCGGGACAGACCTACGAGCAGTACTTC
.,TRBV7-9,TRBJ2-1,few,CASSSPEGERNEQFF,TGTGCCAGCAGCTCACCCGAAGGGGAAAGGAATGAGCAGTTCTTC
.,TRBV4-1,TRBJ1-1,.,CASSQVGQGRLNTEAFF,TGCGCCAGCAGCCAAGTCGGGCAGGGGAGGTTGAACACTGAAGCTTTCTTT
.,TRBV19,TRBJ2-7,.,CASTGTGYEQYF,TGTGCCAGTACGGGGACTGGCTACGAGCAGTACTTC
.,TRBV7-6,TRBJ2-5,once,CASSSGLYQETQYF,TGTGCCAGCAGCTCCGGCTTGTACCAAGAGACCCAGTACTTC
.,TRBV11-2,TRBJ1-5,.,CASSLDAGLGNQPQHF,TGTGCCAGCAGCTTAGATGCGGGGTTGGGTAACCAGCCCCAGCATTTT
.,TRBV10-1,TRBJ1-1,.,CASSGVGTEAFF,TGCGCCAGCAGCGGGGTAGGCACTGAAGCTTTCTTT
.,TRBV30,TRBJ1-3,.,CAWNSGALGNTIYF,TGTGCCTGGAATTCGGGGGCGCTGGGAAACACCATATATTTT
.,TRBV7-2,TRBJ2-1,.,CASSVLYNEQFF,TGTGCCAGCAGCGTCCTCTACAATGAGCAGTTCTTC
TRBD1,TRBV15,TRBJ2-7,.,CATSSEGLDRGEQYF,TGTGCCACCAGCAGTGAGGGACTCGACAGGGGGGAGCAGTACTTC
.,TRBV4-3,TRBJ1-1,.,CASSRLRANTEAFF,TGCGCCAGCAGCCGCTTACGGGCGAACACTGAAGCTTTCTTT
.,TRBV9,TRBJ2-7,.,CASSVEGQAYEQYF,TGTGCCAGCAGCGTAGAGGGCCAGGCGTACGAGCAGTACTTC
.,TRBV6-5,TRBJ2-7,.,CATREDRSYEQYF,TGTGCCACCAGGGAAGACCGATCCTACGAGCAGTACTTC
.,TRBV5-6,TRBJ2-7,.,CASSLASYEQYF,TGTGCCAGCAGCTTGGCTTCCTACGAGCAGTACTTC
TRBD1,TRBV2,TRBJ2-3,.,CASTGTDTDTQYF,TGTGCCAGCACCGGGACAGACACAGATACGCAGTATTTT
.,TRBV19,TRBJ1-1,few,CASSIGGEAEAFF,TGTGCCAGTAGTATAGGGGGCGAGGCTGAAGCTTTCTTT
.,TRBV5-4,TRBJ2-5,.,CASSPPLQETQYF,TGTGCCAGCAGCCCTCCGTTGCAAGAGACCCAGTACTTC
TRBD1,TRBV15,TRBJ1-4,.,CATSRAMTGRGLSEKLFF,TGTGCCACCAGCAGAGCTATGACAGGGAGAGGCTTGTCCGAAAAACTGTTTTTT
.,TRBV6-5,TRBJ1-5,.,CASRTGDNQPQHF,TGTGCCAGCAGGACAGGAGACAATCAGCCCCAGCATTTT
.,TRBV10-3,TRBJ2-7,.,CAISEGAGSEQYF,TGTGCCATCAGTGAGGGGGCGGGGTCCGAGCAGTACTTC
TRBD1,TRBV11-2,TRBJ1-1,.,CASTGQGFTEAFF,TGTGCCAGCACCGGACAGGGGTTCACTGAAGCTTTCTTT
TRBD1,TRBV19,TRBJ2-7,.,CASSIGWGLGQDRMEQYF,TGTGCCAGTAGTATCGGTTGGGGATTGGGACAGGACAGGATGGAGCAGTACTTC
.,TRBV10-3,TRBJ2-1,.,CAISGPGDGRNEQFF,TGTGCCATCAGTGGGCCGGGAGATGGCCGGAATGAGCAGTTCTTC
.,TRBV27,TRBJ1-5,.,CASSMGASDQPQHF,TGTGCCAGCAGCATGGGAGCTAGCGATCAGCCCCAGCATTTT
.,TRBV7-9,TRBJ2-7,.,CASSQAPHEQYF,TGTGCCAGCAGCCAGGCCCCCCACGAGCAGTACTTC
.,TRBV7-9,TRBJ2-7,.,CASSSRGGPEQYF,TGTGCCAGCAGCTCGAGGGGGGGGCCCGAGCAGTACTTC
TRBD1,TRBV10-3,TRBJ2-7,.,CAISPGTGGHEQYF,TGTGCCATCAGCCCGGGGACAGGGGGCCACGAGCAGTACTTC
TRBD2,TRBV29-1,TRBJ2-7,.,CSVRLAGVYEQYF,TGCAGCGTCCGACTAGCGGGAGTCTACGAGCAGTACTTC
TRBD2,TRBV4-1,TRBJ2-3,.,CASSQEYPAGSTDTQYF,TGCGCCAGCAGCCAAGAATATCCAGCGGGAAGCACAGATACGCAGTATTTT
.,TRBV19,TRBJ2-3,.,CASSPLDNQDTQYF,TGTGCCAGTAGTCCTTTGGATAATCAAGATACGCAGTATTTT